These 31 T cell receptor beta chains were sequenced from one sample in a study of beta chain features in type 1 diabetes. Study results and caveats: Type 1 diabetes patients showed a moderate but significant shortening of TCRB CDR3s in all four CD4+ subsets.

The whole isolated RNA underwent reverse transcription, so sequencing captured expressed TCRB transcripts. Method: immunoSEQ multiplex PCR; TCRdb's copy keeps in-frame clones and lacks some. The sample consists of hundreds of thousands of clones, 13% of them appearing once. Their recognized antigens are unknown. Sequencing input: naive CD4+ T cells from blood. These receptors all come from a man younger than 35 with type 1 diabetes.

The chain recombines TRBV5-4 with TRBJ1-2, with a weak D call TRBD1 (6 bases). This CDR3 has 16 amino acids. Trimming pared 3 bases from V and 0 bases from J, leaving 15 bases between. Germline V gives CDR1 SGHNT, CDR2 YYREEE (reference sequence). The CDR3 reads CASSSAGAPSNYGYTF. The CDR3 DNA follows: TGTGCCAGCAGCTCCGCGGGGGCACCGTCTAACTATGGCTACACCTTC.

The chain has TRBV7-8 and TRBJ2-1; maybe TRBD1 (6 bases). V dropped 5 bases and J dropped 5 bases, with 16 bases sitting between them. Germline V lookup: CDR1 SGHVS, CDR2 FQNEAQ. This CDR3 contains 15 residues. The CDR3 region is CASSAQRQVNNEQFF. CDR3 nucleotide sequence: TGTGCCAGCAGCGCCCAACGACAGGTGAACAATGAGCAGTTCTTC.

The V and J genes are TRBV10-3 and TRBJ1-2; D is possibly TRBD1 (5 bases). Germline assignment: CDR1 ENHRY and CDR2 SYGVKD. This CDR3 contains 12 residues. With 7 bases removed from V and 7 bases from J, the gap between germline ends came to 13 bases. DNA for the CDR3: TGTGCCATCACCCCGGGGGATCTTGGCTACACCTTC. Its protein product is CAITPGDLGYTF.

V is TRBV28 and J is TRBJ1-1; 11 bases match TRBD1. CDR3 size: 15 residues. CDR1 and CDR2 (germline): MDHEN, SYDVKM. V trimming: 8 bases; J trimming: 3 bases; junction bases outside the gene matches: 8. The DNA for the CDR3 is TGTGCCAGCGGCACAAGGGGACAGGGGGACACTGAAGCTTTCTTT. As protein: CASGTRGQGDTEAFF.

This clone showed up just a few times. This sequence joins TRBV5-1 and TRBJ2-5, with TRBD1 as a possible D gene (6 bases). Trimming shortened V by 4 bases and J by 5 bases, and 12 bases separated the two germline ends. The CDR3 is 13 residues long. Germline V lookup: CDR1 SGHRS, CDR2 YFSETQ. The DNA of the CDR3 is TGCGCCAGCAGCCTAACAGGGCCGGAGACCCAGTACTTC. Its protein is CASSLTGPETQYF.

The sample holds a few counts of this clone. V is TRBV10-3 and J is TRBJ2-7; 7 bases match TRBD1. The CDR3 is 13 amino acids. V lost 10 bases to trimming and J lost 3 bases; unmatched junction nucleotides: 9. The germline CDR1 and CDR2 sequences are ENHRY and SYGVKD. This CDR3 is CATDPGQDYEQYF. CDR3 DNA sequence: TGTGCCACCGACCCTGGACAGGACTACGAGCAGTACTTC.

The rearrangement links TRBV5-6 to TRBJ1-6; D ambiguous. This CDR3 has 13 residues. The V gene lost 1 base and the J gene lost 7 bases, with 6 bases spanning the gap. Germline lookup yields CDR1 SGHDT and CDR2 YYEEEE. CDR3 bases: TGTGCCAGCAGCTTGTACGGGAATTCACCCCTCCACTTT. Amino acid sequence: CASSLYGNSPLHF.

This chain connects TRBV7-9 to TRBJ1-1, with TRBD1 matching over 11 bases. J gave up 9 bases and V 5 bases, and 20 bases lay outside the gene matches. The CDR3 runs 18 residues. The V gene's germline CDR1 is SEHNR and CDR2 FQNEAQ (reference sequence). Here the CDR3 reads CASSPYGQGAYGGLQAFF. The DNA for the CDR3 is TGTGCCAGCAGCCCATATGGACAGGGGGCTTATGGTGGGCTCCAAGCTTTCTTT.

This clone came up a few times. The chain has TRBV20-1 and TRBJ1-4; D might be TRBD1 (6 bases). Germline CDR1 and CDR2: DFQATT and SNEGSKA (reference sequence). There are 11 residues in the CDR3. The CDR3 sequence is CKTQGNEKLFF. DNA for the CDR3: TGCAAGACCCAGGGGAATGAAAAACTGTTTTTT.

The DNA of the CDR3 is TGTGCCAGCAGCTTTTCGACCGCAGGGGGCGGTTGGGAGACCCAGTACTTC. It translates to CASSFSTAGGGWETQYF. This chain links TRBV7-3 with TRBJ2-5; 8 nucleotides agree with TRBD1. With V trimmed by 3 bases and J by 5 bases, 14 bases remained unmatched. The CDR3 runs 17 residues. Germline CDR1 reads SGHTA; CDR2 reads FQGTGA.

The CDR3 nucleotides read TGTGCCAGCAGCTTAGAGACTATTCCCCTCCACTTT. This translates into CASSLETIPLHF. The V gene is TRBV7-9, the J gene TRBJ1-6; no reliable D call. Per germline, CDR1 SEHNR and CDR2 FQNEAQ (reference sequence). V was clipped by 1 base and J by 13 bases, with 8 bases between them. This CDR3 region has 12 residues.

The rearrangement uses TRBV6-6 and TRBJ1-5; no clear D. Germline lookup yields CDR1 MNHNY and CDR2 SVGAGI (reference sequence). The germline V and J ends were trimmed by 5 bases and 9 bases, with 8 bases remaining between them. The CDR3 contains 11 residues. The CDR3 is CASSEIGPQHF. CDR3 bases: TGTGCCAGCAGTGAGATAGGGCCCCAGCATTTT.

The CDR3 bases are TGTGCCAGCAGCTCCCGGACAGGAGGGGATGGCTACACCTTC. The encoded protein is CASSSRTGGDGYTF. The genes are TRBV7-9 and TRBJ1-2, with 7 bases identical to TRBD1. CDR3 length equals 14 residues. The V segment lost 4 bases and the J segment 6 bases; nucleotides outside the gene matches: 8. CDR1 is SEHNR and CDR2 is FQNEAQ in the germline V gene (reference sequence).

The V call is TRBV6-5, the J call TRBJ1-1; D remains ambiguous. V was clipped by 8 bases and J by 10 bases, with 26 bases between them. This CDR3 region has 15 residues. Germline V gene data show CDR1 as MNHEY and CDR2 as SVGAGI. DNA for the CDR3: TGTGCCAGCGTTCCAACCCCGGCCGGGAATATTCGAGCTTTCTTT. It translates to CASVPTPAGNIRAFF.

This clone was observed a few times. The chain is built from TRBV10-3 and TRBJ2-5; 8 bases align to TRBD2. The J segment lost 6 bases and the V segment lost 3 bases, leaving 12 bases of the junction unmatched. In germline, CDR1 is ENHRY, CDR2 SYGVKD. The CDR3 runs 16 residues. The CDR3 sequence: CAISESAGGREKTQYF. CDR3 nucleotide sequence: TGTGCCATCAGTGAAAGTGCGGGGGGCCGGGAAAAGACCCAGTACTTC.

This chain uses TRBV7-9 with TRBJ1-1, with D maybe TRBD1 (6 bases). This CDR3 region has 13 residues. V was cut by 3 bases and J by 10 bases, with 15 bases left in between. CDR1 is SEHNR and CDR2 is FQNEAQ in the germline V gene (reference sequence). The CDR3 DNA reads as TGTGCCAGCAGCTTCCGTTCAGGGGAGGCAGCTTTCTTT. Residues: CASSFRSGEAAFF.

This clone was counted a few times. The chain has TRBV6-5 and TRBJ1-6; D is unclear. Germline CDR1 and CDR2: MNHEY and SVGAGI. Deletions cut 6 bases from V and 7 bases from J, with 13 bases between. The CDR3 spans 14 residues. The CDR3 loop is CASSWTEFNSPLHF. CDR3 bases: TGTGCCAGCAGCTGGACGGAGTTCAATTCACCCCTCCACTTT.

This clone occurred a few times. The chain uses TRBV6-6 and TRBJ1-1; 10 bases align to TRBD1. This CDR3 is 14 amino acids long. In germline, CDR1 is MNHNY, CDR2 SVGAGI (reference sequence). V lost 6 bases to trimming and J lost 3 bases; unmatched junction nucleotides: 4. CDR3 DNA: TGTGCCAGCAGATTGGACAGGGGGTACACTGAAGCTTTCTTT. Translation gives CASRLDRGYTEAFF.

This clone was observed a handful of times. This sequence joins TRBV25-1 and TRBJ2-7; D may match TRBD1 or TRBD2 (6 bases each). The CDR3 length is 14 residues. In germline, CDR1 is MGHDK, CDR2 SYGVNS. Trimming removed 2 bases at V and 4 bases at J, with 12 bases between. The CDR3 here is CASSELGGGYEQYF. The CDR3 DNA follows: TGTGCCAGCAGTGAACTGGGGGGCGGGTACGAGCAGTACTTC.

The chain joins TRBV5-1 to TRBJ2-1; TRBD2 agrees at 7 bases. CDR1 and CDR2 from the germline V gene are SGHRS and YFSETQ. The J segment lost 8 bases and the V segment lost 0 bases, leaving 17 bases of the junction unmatched. The CDR3 length is 18 residues. The CDR3 DNA sequence: TGCGCCAGCAGCTTGGGGTATCACGTAGCGGGCGGCCCCCATGAGCAGTTCTTC. It specifies CASSLGYHVAGGPHEQFF.

This chain joins TRBV2 and TRBJ2-1; 10 bases align to TRBD2. Germline V gene lookup returns CDR1 SNHLY and CDR2 FYNNEI. With 6 bases clipped from V and 7 bases from J, the junction kept 6 bases outside the gene matches. This CDR3 region has 14 residues. CDR3 DNA sequence: TGTGCCAGCAGGGGGCTAGCGGGGGTAAATGAGCAGTTCTTC. Translation gives CASRGLAGVNEQFF.

In its sample, this clone was seen a few times. J is TRBJ2-7 and V is TRBV28; 7 nucleotides agree with TRBD1. CDR1 is MDHEN, CDR2 SYDVKM, per germline. The length of the CDR3 is 12 residues. V lost 2 bases to trimming and J lost 5 bases; unmatched junction nucleotides: 0. The CDR3 loop reads CASSLQGDEQYF. The CDR3 DNA is TGTGCCAGCAGTTTACAGGGGGACGAGCAGTACTTC.

The chain couples TRBV7-9 to TRBJ1-5; the D is unclear. Trimming pared 5 bases from V and 1 base from J, leaving 9 bases between. The germline gives CDR1 SEHNR, CDR2 FQNEAQ (reference sequence). The CDR3 is 14 residues long. CDR3 bases: TGTGCCAGCAGCCCGCCTTCGAGCAATCAGCCCCAGCATTTT. Amino acids: CASSPPSSNQPQHF.

With respect to this clone: Other nucleotide sequences in the sample specify the same CDR3. The rearrangement joins TRBV7-9 to TRBJ1-5, with 10 bases lining up with TRBD1. Losses at the gene ends were 4 bases for V and 2 bases for J; bases not matched to a gene: 2. The germline V gene has CDR1 SEHNR and CDR2 FQNEAQ (reference sequence). This CDR3 has 15 amino acids. CDR3 protein: CASSSGTGGNQPQHF. Written as DNA, the CDR3 is TGTGCCAGCAGCTCCGGGACAGGGGGCAATCAGCCCCAGCATTTT.

The V and J genes are TRBV7-9 and TRBJ2-7; tentatively, D is TRBD2 (6 bases). The germline V gene has CDR1 SEHNR and CDR2 FQNEAQ (reference sequence). V shed 2 bases and J shed 5 bases, with 10 bases lying between them. CDR3 length: 13 amino acids. The CDR3 nucleotides read TGTGCCAGCAGCTTAACGGGGGATAACGAGCAGTACTTC. Translated, it gives CASSLTGDNEQYF.

The chain has TRBV9 and TRBJ2-1; the match to TRBD2 covers 12 bases. This CDR3 has 17 amino acids. Per the germline V gene, CDR1 is SGDLS and CDR2 is YYNGEE. J lost 0 bases, V lost 4 bases, and 5 bases had no gene match. This CDR3 is CASSPPTSGGSYNEQFF. In DNA, the CDR3 is TGTGCCAGCAGCCCCCCGACTAGCGGGGGCTCCTACAATGAGCAGTTCTTC.

This clone came up a few times. The rearrangement links TRBV10-3 to TRBJ2-7; TRBD1 aligns across 10 bases. The V gene end was trimmed by 2 bases and the J gene end by 4 bases; junction bases not matched to a gene: 5. This CDR3 has 15 residues. Germline V gives CDR1 ENHRY, CDR2 SYGVKD. CDR3 protein: CAISELTGGGYEQYF. Written as DNA, the CDR3 is TGTGCCATCAGTGAGCTGACAGGGGGCGGGTACGAGCAGTACTTC.

CDR3 DNA sequence: TGCGCCAGCAGTCCCCTCCCTAGCGGGCTAACCCTCCCCTACAATGAGCAGTTCTTC. It encodes CASSPLPSGLTLPYNEQFF. The rearrangement uses TRBV23-1 and TRBJ2-1; 8 nucleotides match TRBD2. TRBV23-1 is an ORF, with its function uncertain. The CDR3 is 19 amino acids. The V and J ends lost 4 bases and 2 bases, in that order; junction bases with no gene match: 16.

As DNA, the CDR3 is TGTGCCAGCAGCGCTACAGGGGGCCCTGGCTACACCTTC. It yields the protein CASSATGGPGYTF. This sequence joins TRBV6-1 and TRBJ1-2; 9 bases are a match to TRBD1. CDR1 and CDR2 from the germline V gene are MNHNS and SASEGT. The CDR3 has 13 amino acids. V was pared by 6 bases and J by 7 bases, with 6 bases of the junction left unmatched.

In its sample, this clone was seen a few times. J is TRBJ2-7 and V is TRBV29-1; TRBD2 agrees at 10 bases. CDR3 length: 14 amino acids. Germline CDR1 is SQVTM and CDR2 is ANQGSEA. The V segment lost 6 bases and the J segment 0 bases; nucleotides outside the gene matches: 5. The CDR3 is CSVRRTSGSYEQYF. The CDR3 bases are TGCAGCGTCCGACGGACTAGCGGCTCCTACGAGCAGTACTTC.

This clone has a handful of counts. V and J are TRBV4-1 and TRBJ1-5, with D uncertain. From germline, CDR1 is MGHRA and CDR2 YSYEKL. CDR3 length: 17 amino acids. V lost 0 bases and J lost 0, with 12 bases in between. The CDR3 DNA follows: TGCGCCAGCAGCCAAGATCCTGGATCAGTTAGCAATCAGCCCCAGCATTTT. Translation: CASSQDPGSVSNQPQHF.